These 30 T cell receptor beta chains were sequenced from one sample in a study of graft-versus-host responses after intestinal transplantation. TCRdb keeps only in-frame clones here, not all; method: immunoSEQ multiplex PCR. The data hold about 31,000 clones, with roughly four fifths observed a single time. These TCRs' antigens remain unknown. The specimen was unstimulated CD8+ T cells sorted from spleen or lymph node cells, collected before intestinal transplant. All receptors derive from a human donor who received an intestinal transplant.

This clone turned up a few times. CDR3 in DNA: TGTGCCAGCAGTGAGGGAAGAATGAACTACGAGCAGTACTTC. It encodes CASSEGRMNYEQYF. This rearrangement joins TRBV7-8 to TRBJ2-7; tentatively, D is TRBD2 (5 bases). Per the germline V gene, CDR1 is SGHVS and CDR2 is FQNEAQ. The CDR3 consists of 14 residues. Trimming shortened V by 6 bases and J by 3 bases, and 15 bases separated the two germline ends.

The gene calls are TRBV5-6 and TRBJ1-2; 10 positions match TRBD1. CDR1 and CDR2 (germline): SGHDT, YYEEEE. There are 16 residues in the CDR3. V lost 0 bases and J lost 7; bases outside the gene matches: 9. In DNA, the CDR3 is TGTGCCAGCAGCTTGGCGCCGGACAGGGGGTTTGGTGGCTACACCTTC. Protein sequence: CASSLAPDRGFGGYTF.

The sample holds a few counts of this clone. The chain employs TRBV4-1 and TRBJ1-5, with 9 bases that match TRBD1. From germline, CDR1 is MGHRA and CDR2 YSYEKL. J lost 3 bases, V lost 5 bases, and 5 bases had no gene match. This CDR3 has 15 amino acids. CDR3 bases: TGCGCCAGCAGCTACAGACAGGGGGTCAATCAGCCCCAGCATTTT. This gives the protein CASSYRQGVNQPQHF.

The chain carries TRBV11-2 and TRBJ1-1; TRBD1 is a possible D gene (6 bases). CDR3 length: 13 amino acids. The V end lost 4 bases, the J end lost 2 bases, and 8 bases lay between the germline ends. CDR1 is SGHAT, CDR2 FQNNGV, per germline. The chain's CDR3 is CASSSDRNTEAFF. CDR3 nucleotide sequence: TGTGCCAGCAGCTCGGACAGAAACACTGAAGCTTTCTTT. Variable domain in full (rest from reference TRBV11-2 and TRBJ1-1): EAGVAQSPRYKIIEKRQSVAFWCNPISGHATLYWYQQILGQGPKLLIQFQNNGVVDDSQLPKDRFSAERLKGVDSTLKIQPAKLEDSAVYLCASSSDRNTEAFFGQGTRLTVV.

The chain is built from TRBV4-3 and TRBJ2-7; 8 bases are shared with TRBD2. J was trimmed by 4 bases and V by 1 base; bases with no gene match: 6. The germline V gene encodes CDR1 LGHNA and CDR2 YSLEER. This CDR3 has 15 amino acids. CDR3 in amino acids: CASSQGSSGYYEQYF. The CDR3 nucleotides read TGCGCCAGCAGCCAAGGGTCTAGCGGGTATTACGAGCAGTACTTC.

The rearrangement links TRBV28 to TRBJ2-3; possibly TRBD1 for D (5 bases). The V and J ends lost 4 bases and 0 bases respectively, with 14 bases between them. The germline gives CDR1 MDHEN, CDR2 SYDVKM. The CDR3 is 16 amino acids. CDR3 in amino acids: CASSYPRETSTDTQYF. In DNA form, the CDR3 reads TGTGCCAGCAGTTACCCCAGGGAAACTAGCACAGATACGCAGTATTTT.

The chain combines TRBV27 with TRBJ2-5; a weak D match, TRBD2 (6 bases). The V and J ends lost 2 bases and 1 base respectively, with 8 bases between them. Germline CDR1 and CDR2: MNHEY and SMNVEV (reference sequence). The CDR3 runs to 14 residues. DNA of the CDR3: TGTGCCAGCAGTTTAGGAGGGCCCCAAGAGACCCAGTACTTC. Amino acid sequence: CASSLGGPQETQYF.

The rearrangement links TRBV15 to TRBJ1-1; D remains ambiguous. Germline CDR1 is LNHNV and CDR2 is YYDKDF (reference sequence). Trimming pared 3 bases from V and 6 bases from J, leaving 17 bases between. The CDR3 is made up of 15 amino acids. The CDR3 coding sequence is TGTGCCACCAGCAGTATTCGGATCTCGGACTCTGAAGCTTTCTTT. This translates into CATSSIRISDSEAFF. Variable domain in full (rest from reference TRBV15 and TRBJ1-1): DAMVIQNPRYQVTQFGKPVTLSCSQTLNHNVMYWYQQKSSQAPKLLFHYYDKDFNNEADTPDNFQSRRPNTSFCFLDIRSPGLGDTAMYLCATSSIRISDSEAFFGQGTRLTVV.

This clone has just one count. The CDR3 region has the DNA TGTGCCAGCAGAGAACTAGCGGGGGGATACAATGAGCAGTTCTTC. Translating it yields CASRELAGGYNEQFF. This chain joins TRBV6-6 and TRBJ2-1; TRBD2 matches at 12 bases. Germline lookup yields CDR1 MNHNY and CDR2 SVGAGI (reference sequence). The CDR3 runs to 15 residues. With V trimmed by 6 bases and J by 4 bases, 4 bases remained unmatched.

The chain joins TRBV19 to TRBJ2-1, with 7 bases identical to TRBD1. CDR3 size: 15 residues. Germline V gives CDR1 LNHDA, CDR2 SQIVND (reference sequence). The V and J ends lost 3 bases and 0 bases, in that order; junction bases with no gene match: 2. The CDR3 here is CASSIRDSSYNEQFF. CDR3 in DNA: TGTGCCAGTAGTATTAGGGACAGCTCCTACAATGAGCAGTTCTTC.

This chain joins TRBV4-1 and TRBJ2-3, with a tentative D call TRBD2 (6 bases). This CDR3 has 17 residues. Looked up from germline, CDR1 is MGHRA and CDR2 is YSYEKL. V dropped 0 bases and J dropped 4 bases, with 17 bases sitting between them. CDR3 bases: TGCGCCAGCAGCCAAGATGTGTTAGCGGAAGGGTCAGATACGCAGTATTTT. Protein: CASSQDVLAEGSDTQYF.

The V call is TRBV6-5, the J call TRBJ2-7; no clear D gene. V dropped 2 bases and J dropped 5 bases, with 10 bases sitting between them. Germline loops: CDR1 MNHEY, CDR2 SVGAGI. CDR3 length: 13 amino acids. CDR3 protein: CASSYPPSDEQYF. The CDR3 nucleotides read TGTGCCAGCAGTTACCCCCCAAGCGACGAGCAGTACTTC.

J is TRBJ1-1 and V is TRBV19, with 8 bases identical to TRBD1. CDR1 and CDR2 from the germline V gene are LNHDA and SQIVND (reference sequence). This CDR3 contains 14 residues. Trimming removed 5 bases from V and 3 bases from J; junction bases left unmatched: 5. CDR3 sequence reads: CASSHQGADTEAFF. The CDR3, as DNA: TGTGCCAGTAGTCACCAGGGGGCGGACACTGAAGCTTTCTTT.

With regard to this clone: Sequence at one end of the junction differs from germline and may be a read error. V usage is TRBV30 and J usage is TRBJ1-2; D call uncertain. Germline CDR1 is GTSNPN and CDR2 is SVGIG (reference sequence). The CDR3 covers 13 residues. The CDR3 sequence: CAWSIRLAYGSTF. CDR3 DNA: TGTGCCTGGAGTATAAGACTGGCCTATGGCTCCACCTTC.

The chain employs TRBV5-4 and TRBJ2-7; 10 bases are shared with TRBD1. Germline V gene data show CDR1 as SGHNT and CDR2 as YYREEE (reference sequence). Losses at the gene ends were 4 bases for V and 6 bases for J; bases not matched to a gene: 13. The length of the CDR3 is 16 residues. The CDR3: CASSPPRDRGYGEQYF. The CDR3 DNA sequence: TGTGCCAGCAGCCCGCCCCGGGACAGGGGATATGGCGAGCAGTACTTC.

This clone occurred once. The chain carries TRBV4-1 and TRBJ2-1, with a weak D call TRBD1 (5 bases). V dropped 3 bases and J dropped 0 bases, with 9 bases sitting between them. Germline V lookup: CDR1 MGHRA, CDR2 YSYEKL. This CDR3 comprises 15 residues. CDR3 in DNA: TGCGCCAGCAGCCAGGTAGGGGTCTCCTACAATGAGCAGTTCTTC. This encodes CASSQVGVSYNEQFF.

This clone was observed a few times. The chain couples TRBV30 to TRBJ2-7; possibly TRBD2 for D (6 bases). The CDR3 consists of 12 residues. Germline V CDR1 and CDR2: GTSNPN, SVGIG (reference sequence). V gave up 3 bases and J gave up 3 bases, with 9 bases separating them. The CDR3 spells CAWRGLRYEQYF. The CDR3 coding sequence is TGTGCCTGGAGGGGACTTCGCTACGAGCAGTACTTC.

This clone turned up a few times. This rearrangement joins TRBV4-2 to TRBJ2-7; the match to TRBD2 covers 7 bases. This CDR3 spans 15 amino acids. CDR1 and CDR2 (germline): LGHNA, YNFKEQ. The trim removed 4 bases at V and 4 bases at J, leaving 10 bases unmatched. The CDR3 DNA follows: TGTGCCAGCAGCCCCGGGTTTGGGGAGGGGTACGAGCAGTACTTC. Translated: CASSPGFGEGYEQYF.

The V call is TRBV6-1, the J call TRBJ2-1; possibly TRBD2 for D (7 bases). V dropped 0 bases and J dropped 5 bases, with 8 bases sitting between them. CDR1 is MNHNS, CDR2 SASEGT, per germline. The CDR3 totals 14 residues. The CDR3: CASSEAGGHNEQFF. The CDR3 bases are TGTGCCAGCAGTGAAGCGGGGGGGCACAATGAGCAGTTCTTC.

The chain carries TRBV5-4 and TRBJ1-4; a possible D gene is TRBD1 (6 bases). The CDR3 runs 15 residues. Trimming left V 1 base short and J 3 bases short, with 10 bases between. Per the germline V gene, CDR1 is SGHNT and CDR2 is YYREEE (reference sequence). The CDR3 is CASSLFGTPNEKLFF. DNA for the CDR3: TGTGCCAGCAGCTTGTTCGGGACACCTAATGAAAAACTGTTTTTT.

This clone was seen a few times. V and J are TRBV13 and TRBJ2-1; D remains ambiguous. V lost 1 base and J lost 4, with 5 bases in between. This CDR3 comprises 13 residues. The germline gives CDR1 PRHDT, CDR2 FYEKMQ (reference sequence). CDR3 nucleotides: TGTGCCAGCAGCTTAGTAGTTTACAATGAGCAGTTCTTC. As protein: CASSLVVYNEQFF.

This clone has just a few counts. The chain has TRBV5-1 and TRBJ2-1; TRBD1 is a possible D gene (5 bases). Germline lookup yields CDR1 SGHRS and CDR2 YFSETQ. The V and J ends lost 4 bases and 8 bases respectively, with 16 bases between them. The CDR3 sequence is 14 residues long. Written as DNA, the CDR3 is TGCGCCAGCAGCCTACGGAGCTCCAGGGATGAGCAGTTCTTC. Translation gives CASSLRSSRDEQFF.

The rearrangement uses TRBV19 and TRBJ2-3; 12 bases line up with TRBD2. Germline lookup yields CDR1 LNHDA and CDR2 SQIVND (reference sequence). The CDR3 is 15 amino acids. V lost 5 bases and J lost 4; bases outside the gene matches: 4. DNA for the CDR3: TGTGCCAGTAGTCCGACTAGCGGGGGTGCAGATACGCAGTATTTT. This sequence encodes CASSPTSGGADTQYF.

The chain links TRBV7-2 to TRBJ2-7; D is possibly TRBD1 (6 bases). With 5 bases removed from V and 5 bases from J, the gap between germline ends came to 16 bases. Germline lookup yields CDR1 SGHTA and CDR2 FQGNSA. The CDR3 consists of 14 residues. The CDR3 bases are TGTGCCAGCAGCACCGCCGACAGGCGGGACGAGCAGTACTTC. Residues: CASSTADRRDEQYF.

Worth noting for this clone: Other DNA variants within this sample encode the same CDR3. This chain connects TRBV28 to TRBJ2-7, with 9 positions matching TRBD2. The CDR3 loop spans 15 amino acids. Trimming cost V 3 bases and J 3 bases; bases outside gene matches: 6. In germline, CDR1 is MDHEN, CDR2 SYDVKM. CDR3 coding DNA: TGTGCCAGCAGTTTCTTGGCGGGAGGGTACTACGAGCAGTACTTC. Translated: CASSFLAGGYYEQYF.

This chain uses TRBV19 with TRBJ2-1, with a weak D call TRBD2 (6 bases). Trimming pared 7 bases from V and 4 bases from J, leaving 20 bases between. From germline, CDR1 is LNHDA and CDR2 SQIVND (reference sequence). The CDR3 spans 16 residues. For the CDR3, the DNA is TGTGCCAGTACCCCTGCCGGGGGAAACCCTTACAATGAGCAGTTCTTC. Its translation: CASTPAGGNPYNEQFF.

The chain couples TRBV6-5 to TRBJ2-3; possible D gene TRBD1, 5 bases. Germline-derived CDR1 and CDR2 are MNHEY and SVGAGI. The V end was cut by 4 bases, the J end by 3 bases, with 14 bases between. This CDR3 spans 15 amino acids. CDR3 in DNA: TGTGCCAGCAGTTTAGACAGTCCACGGACAGATACGCAGTATTTT. Its protein is CASSLDSPRTDTQYF.

This clone was detected once. Other DNA sequences within the sample encode an identical CDR3. The gene calls are TRBV5-6 and TRBJ1-4; 7 bases map to TRBD1. Germline lookup yields CDR1 SGHDT and CDR2 YYEEEE. The CDR3 has 14 amino acids. Trimming at V came to 0 bases and at J to 5 bases, leaving 1 base not matched to a gene. CDR3 sequence reads: CASSLGRGNEKLFF. The CDR3, as DNA: TGTGCCAGCAGCTTGGGCAGGGGGAATGAAAAACTGTTTTTT.

As regards this clone: An end of the junction does not agree with germline; a read error may underlie this. The CDR3 DNA follows: TGCGCCAGCCCCCCGACGGGGTATAGCGATCAGCCCCAGCATTTT. Encoded protein: CASPPTGYSDQPQHF. This chain uses TRBV5-1 with TRBJ1-5; no firm D call. The CDR3 totals 15 residues. In germline, CDR1 is SGHRS, CDR2 YFSETQ.

CDR3 region: CASSLWRLAGVYNEQFF. The DNA of the CDR3 is TGTGCCAGCAGTTTATGGCGGCTAGCGGGAGTCTACAATGAGCAGTTCTTC. V gene TRBV28 combines with J gene TRBJ2-1; TRBD2 matches at 10 bases. The CDR3 totals 17 residues. Germline V gene sequence: CDR1 MDHEN, CDR2 SYDVKM. After removal of 0 bases from V and 3 bases from J, the junction contained 5 bases not matched to a gene.